This TCR beta chain derives from a study of blood T cell repertoires in COVID-19. The protocol was immunoSEQ multiplex PCR, while the TCRdb copy is restricted to in-frame clones and leaves out a portion. The sample shows approximately 250,000 clones, over 75% of them seen only once. This clonotype was sampled from a middle-aged woman who had been exposed to COVID-19. Sequencing used PBMCs or T cells enriched from blood (not recorded which).

The CDR3 DNA sequence: TGTGCCAGCACCACGGGGTTCCAAGAGACCCAGTACTTC. Protein product: CASTTGFQETQYF. J is TRBJ2-5 and V is TRBV9; tentative D call: TRBD2 (5 bases). The V gene's germline CDR1 is SGDLS and CDR2 YYNGEE. CDR3 length equals 13 residues. The ends were cut back, 6 bases at V and 1 base at J, with 10 bases in the middle.